A selection of T cell receptor beta chains follows, all from one sample in a study of blood T cell repertoires in COVID-19. Sequenced by immunoSEQ multiplex PCR; TCRdb stores in-frame clones only, minus some. The sample contains about 99,000 clones, approximately 86% of which appear only once. Sequencing input: peripheral blood. The receptors originated from a man aged 45-60 years with COVID-19, enrolled during active disease. Both conserved end residues are part of each CDR3. Each record gives: clone size, V gene, D gene, J gene, CDR3 protein, CDR3 DNA. A D gene is named only where the DNA matches it firmly. Size is omitted from some rows. Given values are once, few, many or a class for expanded clones.

clone_size: NA; v_call: TRBV11-2; d_call: TRBD1; j_call: TRBJ2-5; cdr3_aa: CASSLGTGGWETQYF; cdr3_nt: TGTGCCAGCAGCTTAGGGACAGGGGGCTGGGAGACCCAGTACTTC
clone_size: NA; v_call: TRBV19; d_call: NA; j_call: TRBJ1-1; cdr3_aa: CASHLGEGNTEAFF; cdr3_nt: TGTGCCAGCCATCTTGGGGAGGGGAACACTGAAGCTTTCTTT
clone_size: NA; v_call: TRBV5-4; d_call: TRBD2; j_call: TRBJ2-5; cdr3_aa: CASSWGGLAEETQYF; cdr3_nt: TGTGCCAGCAGCTGGGGGGGACTAGCGGAAGAGACCCAGTACTTC
clone_size: NA; v_call: TRBV9; d_call: NA; j_call: TRBJ1-3; cdr3_aa: CASSVAVSGNTIYF; cdr3_nt: TGTGCCAGCAGCGTAGCCGTCTCTGGAAACACCATATATTTT
clone_size: NA; v_call: TRBV4-1; d_call: NA; j_call: TRBJ1-2; cdr3_aa: CASSQDPRPGDDYGYTF; cdr3_nt: TGCGCCAGCAGCCAAGATCCCCGGCCAGGGGATGACTATGGCTACACCTTC
clone_size: NA; v_call: TRBV27; d_call: TRBD1; j_call: TRBJ1-2; cdr3_aa: CASTGQGWDGYTF; cdr3_nt: TGTGCCAGCACGGGACAGGGGTGGGATGGCTACACCTTC
clone_size: NA; v_call: TRBV28; d_call: NA; j_call: TRBJ1-5; cdr3_aa: CASSLWGRGSNQPQHF; cdr3_nt: TGTGCCAGCAGTTTATGGGGCAGGGGTAGCAATCAGCCCCAGCATTTT
clone_size: NA; v_call: TRBV4-3; d_call: TRBD2; j_call: TRBJ2-1; cdr3_aa: CASSQESGAVEQFF; cdr3_nt: TGCGCCAGCAGCCAGGAAAGCGGGGCCGTTGAGCAGTTCTTC
clone_size: NA; v_call: TRBV19; d_call: TRBD1; j_call: TRBJ1-6; cdr3_aa: CASSRGRDNSPLHF; cdr3_nt: TGTGCCAGTTCCAGGGGGCGGGATAATTCACCCCTCCACTTT
clone_size: NA; v_call: TRBV19; d_call: TRBD1; j_call: TRBJ1-1; cdr3_aa: CASGDDRETLGRTEAFF; cdr3_nt: TGTGCCAGTGGAGACGACAGGGAGACCCTTGGCCGCACTGAAGCTTTCTTT
clone_size: NA; v_call: TRBV11-1; d_call: TRBD2; j_call: TRBJ2-7; cdr3_aa: CASSPRAGYEQYF; cdr3_nt: TGTGCCAGCAGCCCTAGAGCGGGGTACGAGCAGTACTTC
clone_size: NA; v_call: TRBV5-5; d_call: TRBD1; j_call: TRBJ2-7; cdr3_aa: CASSLGEGAIEQYF; cdr3_nt: TGTGCCAGCAGCTTGGGAGAGGGGGCGATCGAGCAGTACTTC
clone_size: NA; v_call: TRBV6-2/TRBV6-3; d_call: NA; j_call: TRBJ1-6; cdr3_aa: CASSFTRDSPLHF; cdr3_nt: TGTGCCAGCAGTTTCACGAGGGATTCACCCCTCCACTTT
clone_size: NA; v_call: TRBV19; d_call: NA; j_call: TRBJ1-5; cdr3_aa: CASSPRGNSNQPQHF; cdr3_nt: TGTGCCAGTAGCCCACGAGGGAACAGCAATCAGCCCCAGCATTTT
clone_size: NA; v_call: TRBV6-2/TRBV6-3; d_call: TRBD1; j_call: TRBJ1-1; cdr3_aa: CASSYYRDRDTEAFF; cdr3_nt: TGTGCCAGCAGTTACTACAGGGACAGGGATACTGAAGCTTTCTTT
clone_size: once; v_call: TRBV7-2; d_call: NA; j_call: TRBJ1-1; cdr3_aa: CASSLETRNTEAFF; cdr3_nt: TGTGCCAGCAGCTTAGAGACAAGGAACACTGAAGCTTTCTTT
clone_size: NA; v_call: TRBV7-8; d_call: TRBD1; j_call: TRBJ2-7; cdr3_aa: CASSLTRDRVEQYF; cdr3_nt: TGTGCCAGCAGCTTAACAAGGGACAGGGTCGAGCAGTACTTC
clone_size: once; v_call: TRBV3-1/TRBV3-2; d_call: NA; j_call: TRBJ1-6; cdr3_aa: CASSQGGQPLSLLHF; cdr3_nt: TGTGCCAGCAGCCAAGGAGGGCAGCCCTTGTCTCTCCTCCACTTT
clone_size: NA; v_call: TRBV18; d_call: NA; j_call: TRBJ2-7; cdr3_aa: CASSPRGSSYEQYF; cdr3_nt: TGTGCCAGCTCACCAAGGGGGTCCTCCTACGAGCAGTACTTC
clone_size: NA; v_call: TRBV5-1; d_call: NA; j_call: TRBJ2-5; cdr3_aa: CASSLDVSSHTGETQYF; cdr3_nt: TGCGCCAGCAGCTTGGATGTATCCTCCCATACCGGTGAGACCCAGTACTTC
clone_size: NA; v_call: TRBV7-2; d_call: NA; j_call: TRBJ2-7; cdr3_aa: CASSLGALYEQYF; cdr3_nt: TGTGCCAGCAGCTTAGGGGCCCTTTACGAGCAGTACTTC
clone_size: NA; v_call: TRBV7-2; d_call: NA; j_call: TRBJ1-3; cdr3_aa: CASSLGRFSGNTIYF; cdr3_nt: TGTGCCAGCAGCTTAGGCAGATTCTCTGGAAACACCATATATTTT
clone_size: NA; v_call: TRBV18; d_call: TRBD1; j_call: TRBJ1-6; cdr3_aa: CASSPLGTGDNSPLHF; cdr3_nt: TGTGCCAGCTCACCCCTGGGGACAGGGGATAATTCACCCCTCCACTTT
clone_size: NA; v_call: TRBV27; d_call: TRBD2; j_call: TRBJ2-3; cdr3_aa: CASSFWGGGSYTQYF; cdr3_nt: TGTGCCAGCAGTTTTTGGGGCGGGGGATCGTATACGCAGTATTTT
clone_size: NA; v_call: TRBV24-1; d_call: TRBD1; j_call: TRBJ2-2; cdr3_aa: CATSELNTGGTGELFF; cdr3_nt: TGTGCCACCAGTGAACTTAACACAGGGGGAACCGGGGAGCTGTTTTTT
clone_size: once; v_call: TRBV4-1; d_call: TRBD1; j_call: TRBJ1-4; cdr3_aa: CASSQGNRGNEKLFF; cdr3_nt: TGCGCCAGCAGCCAAGGGAACAGGGGGAATGAAAAACTGTTTTTT
clone_size: NA; v_call: TRBV6-8; d_call: NA; j_call: TRBJ2-7; cdr3_aa: CARGAGDHYEQYF; cdr3_nt: TGTGCCAGGGGAGCCGGGGATCACTACGAGCAGTACTTC
clone_size: once; v_call: TRBV5-1; d_call: NA; j_call: TRBJ2-7; cdr3_aa: CASSLLGYSSYEQYF; cdr3_nt: TGCGCCAGCAGCTTGCTGGGCTACAGCTCCTACGAGCAGTACTTC
clone_size: NA; v_call: TRBV18; d_call: TRBD1; j_call: TRBJ1-6; cdr3_aa: CASSPPKGVRGNSPLHF; cdr3_nt: TGTGCCAGCTCACCACCGAAGGGGGTCAGGGGGAATTCACCCCTCCACTTT
clone_size: NA; v_call: TRBV11-1; d_call: TRBD2; j_call: TRBJ2-3; cdr3_aa: CASSLATSGITDTQYF; cdr3_nt: TGTGCCAGCAGCTTAGCTACTAGCGGGATCACAGATACGCAGTATTTT
clone_size: NA; v_call: TRBV6-5; d_call: NA; j_call: TRBJ2-1; cdr3_aa: CASRSPDFEQFF; cdr3_nt: TGTGCCAGCAGGTCTCCGGACTTCGAGCAGTTCTTC
clone_size: NA; v_call: TRBV9; d_call: NA; j_call: TRBJ1-3; cdr3_aa: CASSVDGEEGNTIYF; cdr3_nt: TGTGCCAGCAGCGTAGACGGAGAGGAGGGAAACACCATATATTTT
clone_size: NA; v_call: TRBV11-2; d_call: NA; j_call: TRBJ1-5; cdr3_aa: CASSEGGSQPQHF; cdr3_nt: TGTGCCAGCAGCGAGGGGGGGAGTCAGCCCCAGCATTTT
clone_size: NA; v_call: TRBV6-6; d_call: NA; j_call: TRBJ2-7; cdr3_aa: CASSRQGGGFRQYF; cdr3_nt: TGTGCCAGCAGCCGACAGGGAGGGGGGTTCAGGCAGTACTTC
clone_size: NA; v_call: TRBV29-1; d_call: TRBD1; j_call: TRBJ2-7; cdr3_aa: CSVEGDREYEQYF; cdr3_nt: TGCAGCGTTGAAGGGGACAGGGAGTACGAGCAGTACTTC
clone_size: NA; v_call: TRBV7-9; d_call: NA; j_call: TRBJ1-5; cdr3_aa: CASSLARGEVQPQHF; cdr3_nt: TGTGCCAGCAGCTTAGCTCGGGGGGAAGTTCAGCCCCAGCATTTT
clone_size: NA; v_call: TRBV2; d_call: NA; j_call: TRBJ2-7; cdr3_aa: CASRTGYEQYF; cdr3_nt: TGTGCCAGCAGGACAGGATACGAGCAGTACTTC